The 29 T cell receptor beta chains below were found in one sample sequenced in a study of T cells after yellow fever vaccination. TCRdb re-called the 5' RACE reads through MiXCR, storing one row per CDR3 protein. The table has 250,000 to 300,000 distinct CDR3 sequences, around 4.9% seen once. The sample consisted of CD4+ T cells sorted from PBMCs, taken on the day of the yellow fever booster vaccination. All receptors come from a man between 18 and 29 years old who received the YFV17D yellow fever vaccine.

This clonotype appeared a few times. This sequence joins TRBV13 and TRBJ2-3, with 10 bases aligning to TRBD1. Per germline, CDR1 PRHDT and CDR2 FYEKMQ (reference sequence). The CDR3 is made up of 15 amino acids. V was clipped by 5 bases and J by 3 bases; unmatched bases: 5. The CDR3 bases are TGTGCCAGCAGCATGGACAGGGGGTTTACAGATACGCAGTATTTT. Translating it yields CASSMDRGFTDTQYF.

CDR3 in amino acids: CASSLSPGQAEQYF. In DNA form, the CDR3 reads TGTGCCAGCAGCTTGAGCCCGGGACAGGCCGAGCAGTACTTC. The chain links TRBV7-7 to TRBJ2-7, with 8 bases lining up with TRBD1. V lost 3 bases to trimming and J lost 6 bases; unmatched junction nucleotides: 7. CDR3 length equals 14 residues. Germline assignment: CDR1 SSHAT and CDR2 FNYEAQ (reference sequence).

This clonotype showed up just a few times. V gene TRBV9 combines with J gene TRBJ1-2; D gene uncertain. CDR1 is SGDLS, CDR2 YYNGEE, per germline. CDR3 length: 15 residues. The V end lost 4 bases, the J end lost 0 bases, and 13 bases lay between the germline ends. The CDR3 protein is CASSPRQLANYGYTF. In nucleotides, the CDR3 is TGTGCCAGCAGCCCCCGGCAGTTAGCTAACTATGGCTACACCTTC.

The chain combines TRBV11-2 with TRBJ2-2; no clear D. Trimming removed 5 bases at V and 9 bases at J, with 10 bases between. Per the germline V gene, CDR1 is SGHAT and CDR2 is FQNNGV. The CDR3 contains 12 residues. In nucleotides, the CDR3 is TGTGCCAGCAGCCCCCAGGCAAGGGAGCTGTTTTTT. This gives the protein CASSPQARELFF.

This clonotype was found many times. The chain joins TRBV4-3 to TRBJ2-1; D is unresolved. This CDR3 has 15 amino acids. From germline, CDR1 is LGHNA and CDR2 YSLEER. The germline V and J ends were trimmed by 1 base and 0 bases, with 7 bases remaining between them. For the CDR3, the DNA is TGCGCCAGCAGCCAAGTTCAGGTCTCCTACAATGAGCAGTTCTTC. Its protein product is CASSQVQVSYNEQFF.

The V call is TRBV5-5, the J call TRBJ2-1; possibly TRBD2 for D (5 bases). The CDR3 spans 14 residues. V was shortened by 4 bases and J by 8 bases, with 16 bases between the two germline ends. Germline loops: CDR1 SGHKS, CDR2 YYEKEE (reference sequence). The CDR3 protein is CASSNTRPGDEQFF. For the CDR3, the DNA is TGTGCCAGCAGCAATACTAGGCCCGGCGATGAGCAGTTCTTC.

For the CDR3, the DNA is TGCGCCAGCAGCCCACGGGGAGGCGAAACTACAGATACGCAGTATTTT. Amino acids: CASSPRGGETTDTQYF. This sequence joins TRBV5-1 and TRBJ2-3; D may be TRBD2 (6 bases). This CDR3 comprises 16 residues. The V gene lost 4 bases and the J gene lost 3 bases, with 18 bases spanning the gap. Germline V gene data show CDR1 as SGHRS and CDR2 as YFSETQ. The whole variable domain, remainder taken from reference TRBV5-1 and TRBJ2-3, is KAGVTQTPRYLIKTRGQQVTLSCSPISGHRSVSWYQQTPGQGLQFLFEYFSETQRNKGNFPGRFSGRQFSNSRSEMNVSTLELGDSALYLCASSPRGGETTDTQYFGPGTRLTVL.

The rearrangement links TRBV3-1 to TRBJ2-7; perhaps TRBD1 as D (6 bases). V gave up 4 bases and J gave up 1 base, with 11 bases separating them. The CDR3 loop spans 14 amino acids. Germline V gives CDR1 LGHDT, CDR2 YNNKEL (reference sequence). The CDR3 loop is CASSRSGDSYEQYF. CDR3 DNA sequence: TGTGCCAGCAGCCGTTCAGGGGATTCCTACGAGCAGTACTTC.

A few counts support this clonotype. This chain links TRBV11-3 with TRBJ1-1; possible D gene TRBD1, 6 bases. Germline CDR1 is SGHNT and CDR2 is YENEEA. V gave up 6 bases and J gave up 7 bases, with 9 bases separating them. This CDR3 contains 11 residues. The CDR3 DNA reads TGTGCCAGCAGAAGAGGGGGTGAAGCTTTCTTT. Translated, it gives CASRRGGEAFF.

This clonotype has only a few counts. The chain joins TRBV7-9 to TRBJ2-1; D possibly corresponds to TRBD1 (6 bases). The CDR3 has 14 amino acids. The V end lost 5 bases, the J end lost 5 bases, and 13 bases lay between the germline ends. Germline CDR1 and CDR2: SEHNR and FQNEAQ (reference sequence). CDR3 residues: CASSLSRGHNEQFF. For the CDR3, the DNA is TGTGCCAGCAGCCTGTCCAGGGGACACAATGAGCAGTTCTTC.

This clonotype was observed many times. The chain combines TRBV29-1 with TRBJ2-3; D remains unclear. This CDR3 spans 11 amino acids. Germline V gives CDR1 SQVTM, CDR2 ANQGSEA. V lost 7 bases, J lost 6 bases, and 11 bases lay in between. This CDR3 reads CSGLRRDTQYF. For the CDR3, the DNA is TGCAGCGGGCTGCGTAGGGATACGCAGTATTTT.

The chain couples TRBV6-1 to TRBJ1-4; D may be TRBD1 (6 bases). The CDR3 covers 15 residues. The V end was cut by 8 bases, the J end by 4 bases, with 17 bases between. Looked up from germline, CDR1 is MNHNS and CDR2 is SASEGT. The CDR3 nucleotides read TGTGCCAGCGAGGGTGAGGGACAAAATAATGAAAAACTGTTTTTT. Its protein product is CASEGEGQNNEKLFF.

In its sample, this clonotype was seen a few times. The rearrangement links TRBV7-8 to TRBJ1-1; D is uncertain. From germline, CDR1 is SGHVS and CDR2 FQNEAQ. This CDR3 is built from 15 residues. Trimming removed 4 bases from V and 0 bases from J, with 12 bases in between. The CDR3 loop reads CASSSKGSVNTEAFF. CDR3 in DNA: TGTGCCAGCAGCTCTAAGGGCAGTGTGAACACTGAAGCTTTCTTT.

This clonotype was counted ten times or more. The chain uses TRBV20-1 and TRBJ1-2; D remains ambiguous. Trimming stripped 4 bases from V and 5 bases from J, with 17 bases between. The CDR3 totals 14 residues. The germline V gene encodes CDR1 DFQATT and CDR2 SNEGSKA (reference sequence). In nucleotides, the CDR3 is TGCAGTGCTACCCCCCGCGCTCCGCAATATGGCTACACCTTC. Translating it yields CSATPRAPQYGYTF.

The chain recombines TRBV25-1 with TRBJ1-1; TRBD1 is a possible D gene (6 bases). Germline V gene sequence: CDR1 MGHDK, CDR2 SYGVNS. The CDR3 covers 16 residues. V lost 0 bases and J lost 3, with 14 bases in between. The CDR3 bases are TGTGCCAGCAGTGAATACAACGGAGGGACATACACTGAAGCTTTCTTT. Translating it yields CASSEYNGGTYTEAFF.

There are many counts of this clonotype. The V gene is TRBV9, the J gene TRBJ1-1; D remains unclear. The V gene lost 0 bases and the J gene lost 1 base, with 10 bases spanning the gap. CDR3 length: 15 residues. Germline V gives CDR1 SGDLS, CDR2 YYNGEE. The CDR3 nucleotides read TGTGCCAGCAGCGTAGAGCCCAGGCCGAACACTGAAGCTTTCTTT. Translating it yields CASSVEPRPNTEAFF.

This clonotype was counted many times. V is TRBV9 and J is TRBJ2-5, with unresolved D. V gave up 0 bases and J gave up 5 bases, with 17 bases separating them. In germline, CDR1 is SGDLS, CDR2 YYNGEE. The CDR3 has 16 residues. CDR3 coding DNA: TGTGCCAGCAGCGTAGGGTCAACGGACCTGGGTGAGACCCAGTACTTC. Translation: CASSVGSTDLGETQYF.

This chain connects TRBV4-2 to TRBJ1-2; TRBD1 matches at 8 bases. J lost 5 bases, V lost 4 bases, and 3 bases had no gene match. Germline CDR1 and CDR2: LGHNA and YNFKEQ. The CDR3 sequence is 13 residues long. CDR3 sequence (DNA): TGTGCCAGCAGCCCACAGGGGGAATATGGCTACACCTTC. This gives the protein CASSPQGEYGYTF.

V usage is TRBV11-2 and J usage is TRBJ1-1; D might be TRBD1 (5 bases). CDR1 and CDR2 from the germline V gene are SGHAT and FQNNGV. Trimming left V 5 bases short and J 0 bases short, with 25 bases between. The CDR3 contains 19 residues. The CDR3 sequence is CASSGRTPRTTTMNTEAFF. The CDR3 DNA follows: TGTGCCAGCAGCGGACGGACTCCAAGGACAACCACCATGAACACTGAAGCTTTCTTT. Full variable domain (remainder filled in from reference TRBV11-2 and TRBJ1-1): EAGVAQSPRYKIIEKRQSVAFWCNPISGHATLYWYQQILGQGPKLLIQFQNNGVVDDSQLPKDRFSAERLKGVDSTLKIQPAKLEDSAVYLCASSGRTPRTTTMNTEAFFGQGTRLTVV.

The J gene is TRBJ2-1, the V gene TRBV6-2 or TRBV6-3, with D possibly TRBD2 on 6 matching bases. CDR3 size: 14 residues. Germline V gives CDR1 MNHEY, CDR2 SVGEGT. Trimming shortened V by 5 bases and J by 2 bases, and 10 bases separated the two germline ends. The CDR3 spells CASSPRDPYNEQFF. For the CDR3, the DNA is TGTGCCAGCAGTCCGCGGGACCCCTACAATGAGCAGTTCTTC.

This clonotype was observed at least ten times. V gene TRBV2 combines with J gene TRBJ2-7; 7 nucleotides match TRBD2. Germline V gene sequence: CDR1 SNHLY, CDR2 FYNNEI. The CDR3 sequence is 15 residues long. The V gene end was trimmed by 5 bases and the J gene end by 0 bases; junction bases not matched to a gene: 7. This CDR3 is CASSREEASSYEQYF. The CDR3 DNA sequence: TGTGCCAGCAGTCGGGAGGAGGCGAGCTCCTACGAGCAGTACTTC.

This clonotype was observed at least ten times. The genes are TRBV20-1 and TRBJ1-1; 7 positions agree with TRBD1. Germline V lookup: CDR1 DFQATT, CDR2 SNEGSKA (reference sequence). J lost 2 bases, V lost 2 bases, and 8 bases had no gene match. CDR3 length equals 15 residues. The CDR3 reads CSARQGGSVNTEAFF. For the CDR3, the DNA is TGCAGTGCTAGACAAGGGGGCAGTGTAAACACTGAAGCTTTCTTT.

A word on this clonotype: A much more abundant neighbour one base away suggests this may be a read error. The chain's CDR3 is CASTQRGSTDTQYF. The CDR3 DNA follows: TGTGCCAGCACCCAGCGGGGGAGCACAGATACGCAGTATTTT. This chain connects TRBV5-4 to TRBJ2-3; 8 bases align to TRBD2. The CDR3 contains 14 residues. CDR1 SGHNT and CDR2 YYREEE come from the germline V gene (reference sequence). Trimming cost V 6 bases and J 0 bases; bases outside gene matches: 3.

Many counts were recorded for this clonotype. The chain joins TRBV2 to TRBJ2-4; D remains unclear. This CDR3 region has 13 residues. Between the trimmed V and J ends, which lost 5 bases and 2 bases, there was a span of 7 bases. Germline CDR1 is SNHLY and CDR2 is FYNNEI. The CDR3 DNA reads TGTGCCAGCAGTTGGGCAACCAAAAACATTCAGTACTTC. It is translated as CASSWATKNIQYF.

This clonotype was seen more than once but under ten times. The rearrangement joins TRBV2 to TRBJ1-1; D remains unclear. The CDR3 contains 13 residues. Trimming removed 4 bases from V and 5 bases from J, with 11 bases in between. In germline, CDR1 is SNHLY, CDR2 FYNNEI. The DNA for the CDR3 is TGTGCCAGCAGTGGGGCGCTTCGGACTGAAGCTTTCTTT. Protein: CASSGALRTEAFF. Looking up the rest from reference TRBV2 and TRBJ1-1 gives the full variable domain: EPEVTQTPSHQVTQMGQEVILRCVPISNHLYFYWYRQILGQKVEFLVSFYNNEISEKSEIFDDQFSVERPDGSNFTLKIRSTKLEDSAMYFCASSGALRTEAFFGQGTRLTVV.

This clonotype was seen a handful of times. The chain carries TRBV23-1 and TRBJ2-5; TRBD1 might be the D (6 bases). TRBV23-1 is noted as an ORF with a role that remains uncertain. The V gene lost 4 bases and the J gene lost 3 bases, with 12 bases spanning the gap. This CDR3 spans 14 amino acids. CDR3 coding DNA: TGCGCCAGCAGTCTGGGGGCCACTAAAGAGACCCAGTACTTC. It yields the protein CASSLGATKETQYF.

This clonotype was seen a handful of times. CDR3: CASSLGDRVVDEQFF. The DNA of the CDR3 is TGTGCCAGCAGCTTAGGGGACAGGGTGGTCGATGAGCAGTTCTTC. The chain couples TRBV11-2 to TRBJ2-1; the match to TRBD1 covers 9 bases. V shed 1 base and J 8 bases; nucleotides not matched to a gene: 6. CDR3 length: 15 residues. Germline loops: CDR1 SGHAT, CDR2 FQNNGV. The full variable domain, in which reference TRBV11-2 and TRBJ2-1 provide the parts outside the CDR3, is EAGVAQSPRYKIIEKRQSVAFWCNPISGHATLYWYQQILGQGPKLLIQFQNNGVVDDSQLPKDRFSAERLKGVDSTLKIQPAKLEDSAVYLCASSLGDRVVDEQFFGPGTRLTVL.

This chain joins TRBV20-1 and TRBJ2-4, with D perhaps matching TRBD1 or TRBD2 (6 bases each). The CDR3 sequence is 13 residues long. The germline gives CDR1 DFQATT, CDR2 SNEGSKA (reference sequence). Deletions cut 7 bases from V and 7 bases from J, with 17 bases between. CDR3 bases: TGCAGTGTGGGGGGCCCTGCGGCGAACATTCAGTACTTC. Protein product: CSVGGPAANIQYF.

The chain combines TRBV12-3 or TRBV12-4 with TRBJ2-5, with 8 bases lining up with TRBD1. The J segment lost 5 bases and the V segment lost 6 bases, leaving 8 bases of the junction unmatched. The CDR3 loop spans 14 amino acids. The chain's CDR3 is CASREDRARETQYF. CDR3 coding DNA: TGTGCCAGCAGAGAGGACAGGGCCCGTGAGACCCAGTACTTC.